The rows below give T cell receptor beta chains drawn from one sample of a study of beta chain features in type 1 diabetes. Profiled with immunoSEQ multiplex PCR; TCRdb holds only in-frame clones, not every one. The sample comprises about 280,000 clones, over 14% of which are singletons, and 0.015% to 0.017% rests with the top ten. Sequencing input: naive CD4+ T cells from blood. The origin of the receptors is a man aged 18-30 years with type 1 diabetes. Each CDR3 is given with its conserved first and last residue. Each record gives: clone size, D gene, J gene, V gene, CDR3 DNA, CDR3 protein. D genes are given only for firm matches. Only part of the rows carry a size: once, few, many, or a class if the clone is expanded.

abundance: NA; d_gene: NA; j_gene: TRBJ1-1; v_gene: TRBV7-2; CDR3nt: TGTGCCAGCGCCTACCTTCCCAGGGCCCCTGAAGCTTTCTTT; CDR3aa: CASAYLPRAPEAFF
abundance: few; d_gene: TRBD2; j_gene: TRBJ2-2; v_gene: TRBV5-1; CDR3nt: TGCGCCAGCACCGGACTAGCCAACACCGGGGAGCTGTTTTTT; CDR3aa: CASTGLANTGELFF
abundance: NA; d_gene: TRBD2; j_gene: TRBJ2-5; v_gene: TRBV28; CDR3nt: TGTGCCAGCAGTCAATGGGGGGGTGAGACCCAGTACTTC; CDR3aa: CASSQWGGETQYF
abundance: NA; d_gene: NA; j_gene: TRBJ1-1; v_gene: TRBV7-2; CDR3nt: TGTGCCAGCAGCTTACGATCAGGGTGGGCAGGGCGACCTTTCTTT; CDR3aa: CASSLRSGWAGRPFF
abundance: few; d_gene: TRBD2; j_gene: TRBJ2-1; v_gene: TRBV5-1; CDR3nt: TGCGCCAGCAGCTTGAACCCGAGCGGGACCTCTACTAATGAGCAGTTCTTC; CDR3aa: CASSLNPSGTSTNEQFF
abundance: NA; d_gene: NA; j_gene: TRBJ1-4; v_gene: TRBV7-2; CDR3nt: TGTGCCAGCAGCTTCGCCACAGGTGGTGAAAAACTGTTTTTT; CDR3aa: CASSFATGGEKLFF
abundance: few; d_gene: TRBD1; j_gene: TRBJ1-2; v_gene: TRBV5-4; CDR3nt: TGTGCCAGCAGCTTCCCCGGGTCGGCCCGACAGGGGAGCTATGGCTACACCTTC; CDR3aa: CASSFPGSARQGSYGYTF
abundance: few; d_gene: TRBD1; j_gene: TRBJ1-5; v_gene: TRBV19; CDR3nt: TGTGCCACCGGATTCCGGTGGACAGGGTCGGACCAGCCCCAGCATTTT; CDR3aa: CATGFRWTGSDQPQHF
abundance: NA; d_gene: NA; j_gene: TRBJ2-1; v_gene: TRBV7-2; CDR3nt: TGTGCCAGCGTAATAGGTGGGAGCTCCTACAATGAGCAGTTCTTC; CDR3aa: CASVIGGSSYNEQFF
abundance: few; d_gene: NA; j_gene: TRBJ1-1; v_gene: TRBV29-1; CDR3nt: TGCAGCGTGTGGGGGCGGATGAACACTGAAGCTTTCTTT; CDR3aa: CSVWGRMNTEAFF
abundance: NA; d_gene: NA; j_gene: TRBJ1-5; v_gene: TRBV9; CDR3nt: TGTGCCAGCAGGGGGGGGTGGGGCAGATATCAGCCCCAGCATTTT; CDR3aa: CASRGGWGRYQPQHF
abundance: NA; d_gene: TRBD1; j_gene: TRBJ1-1; v_gene: TRBV4-1; CDR3nt: TGCGCCAGCAGCCAAGCCCGAACGGACAGGGTGGCACCACGCACTGAAGCTTTCTTT; CDR3aa: CASSQARTDRVAPRTEAFF
abundance: NA; d_gene: NA; j_gene: TRBJ2-5; v_gene: TRBV18; CDR3nt: TGTGCCAGCTCACCTACGTTCGGCGGAAGTACAAGAGTGACCCAGTACTTC; CDR3aa: CASSPTFGGSTRVTQYF
abundance: NA; d_gene: NA; j_gene: TRBJ1-5; v_gene: TRBV28; CDR3nt: TGTGCCAGCAGTTTGATGCTCGGGGACAATCAGCCCCAGCATTTT; CDR3aa: CASSLMLGDNQPQHF
abundance: NA; d_gene: NA; j_gene: TRBJ1-5; v_gene: TRBV28; CDR3nt: TGTGCCAGCGTCCGTGGCAATCAGCCCCAGCATTTT; CDR3aa: CASVRGNQPQHF
abundance: NA; d_gene: TRBD2; j_gene: TRBJ2-2; v_gene: TRBV27; CDR3nt: TGTGCCAGCAGTGAGGGACTAGCGGGAATCGGGGAGCTGTTTTTT; CDR3aa: CASSEGLAGIGELFF
abundance: NA; d_gene: NA; j_gene: TRBJ2-7; v_gene: TRBV7-2; CDR3nt: TGTGCCAGCAGCTTAGAGGCAGGGGCCTACGAGCAGTACTTC; CDR3aa: CASSLEAGAYEQYF
abundance: NA; d_gene: NA; j_gene: TRBJ2-5; v_gene: TRBV18; CDR3nt: TGTGCCAGCTCACCACTCTCCCACTTTGAGACCCAGTACTTC; CDR3aa: CASSPLSHFETQYF
abundance: few; d_gene: TRBD1; j_gene: TRBJ2-5; v_gene: TRBV5-1; CDR3nt: TGCGCCAGCAGCTTGGCCGTGACAGGGTATCAAGAGACCCAGTACTTC; CDR3aa: CASSLAVTGYQETQYF
abundance: few; d_gene: TRBD2; j_gene: TRBJ2-2; v_gene: TRBV5-4; CDR3nt: TGTGCCAGCAGCGGGGCGTCTAGCGGGGGATACACCGGGGAGCTGTTTTTT; CDR3aa: CASSGASSGGYTGELFF
abundance: few; d_gene: NA; j_gene: TRBJ2-7; v_gene: TRBV6-5; CDR3nt: TGTGCCAGCACCGAGGACATCCGAAGCTCCTACGAGCAGTACTTC; CDR3aa: CASTEDIRSSYEQYF
abundance: few; d_gene: NA; j_gene: TRBJ2-7; v_gene: TRBV18; CDR3nt: TGTGCCAGCTCACCTGGGCCAGGAGAGCAGTACTTC; CDR3aa: CASSPGPGEQYF
abundance: NA; d_gene: TRBD1; j_gene: TRBJ2-3; v_gene: TRBV13; CDR3nt: TGTGCCAGCAGCTTAGGTCAGGGGGTCACAGATACGCAGTATTTT; CDR3aa: CASSLGQGVTDTQYF
abundance: NA; d_gene: TRBD1; j_gene: TRBJ2-1; v_gene: TRBV5-4; CDR3nt: TGTGCCAGCAGCTTTCAGGGGGCGGGCTACAATGAGCAGTTCTTC; CDR3aa: CASSFQGAGYNEQFF
abundance: NA; d_gene: TRBD2; j_gene: TRBJ2-5; v_gene: TRBV5-1; CDR3nt: TGCGCCAGCAAAAAGTCCAGGGAGGGAGAGACCCAGTACTTC; CDR3aa: CASKKSREGETQYF
abundance: few; d_gene: NA; j_gene: TRBJ2-3; v_gene: TRBV28; CDR3nt: TGTGCCAGCAAGGGGTCGACGGATACGCAGTATTTT; CDR3aa: CASKGSTDTQYF
abundance: few; d_gene: TRBD1; j_gene: TRBJ2-7; v_gene: TRBV13; CDR3nt: TGTGCCAGCAGCCAGGGACAGGGCGCGTTCGAGCAGTACTTC; CDR3aa: CASSQGQGAFEQYF
abundance: few; d_gene: TRBD2; j_gene: TRBJ2-7; v_gene: TRBV28; CDR3nt: TGTGCCAGCAGCATTGGGACTAGCGGGACCTACGAGCAGTACTTC; CDR3aa: CASSIGTSGTYEQYF
abundance: NA; d_gene: NA; j_gene: TRBJ2-5; v_gene: TRBV11-2; CDR3nt: TGTGCCAGCAGCTTAGTTACGGGCGGGAAAGAGACCCAGTACTTC; CDR3aa: CASSLVTGGKETQYF
abundance: few; d_gene: TRBD2; j_gene: TRBJ2-1; v_gene: TRBV6-6; CDR3nt: TGTGCCAGCAGTCGACTAGCGGCCTCCTACAATGAGCAGTTCTTC; CDR3aa: CASSRLAASYNEQFF
abundance: NA; d_gene: NA; j_gene: TRBJ2-2; v_gene: TRBV29-1; CDR3nt: TGCAGCGGAGGACAGAAGAACACCGGGGAGCTGTTTTTT; CDR3aa: CSGGQKNTGELFF
abundance: NA; d_gene: NA; j_gene: TRBJ1-5; v_gene: TRBV19; CDR3nt: TGTGCCAGTAGTGCACCCCAGGGGCGGGGCAATCAGCCCCAGCATTTT; CDR3aa: CASSAPQGRGNQPQHF
abundance: NA; d_gene: NA; j_gene: TRBJ1-2; v_gene: TRBV2; CDR3nt: TGTGCCAGCAGTGAAAGGATGGGGAGCGATGGCTACACCTTC; CDR3aa: CASSERMGSDGYTF
abundance: few; d_gene: TRBD2; j_gene: TRBJ2-5; v_gene: TRBV9; CDR3nt: TGTGCCAGCAGCCCGTCCGGGAGGGGGGGCATGCAGGAGACCCAGTACTTC; CDR3aa: CASSPSGRGGMQETQYF
abundance: NA; d_gene: TRBD1; j_gene: TRBJ2-3; v_gene: TRBV5-1; CDR3nt: TGCGCCAGCAGCTTGGGGCCACGGACAGGGGGCACAGATACGCAGTATTTT; CDR3aa: CASSLGPRTGGTDTQYF
abundance: once; d_gene: NA; j_gene: TRBJ2-5; v_gene: TRBV27; CDR3nt: TGTGCCAGCAGTCGTCAGGCTCAAGAGACCCAGTACTTC; CDR3aa: CASSRQAQETQYF
abundance: NA; d_gene: NA; j_gene: TRBJ2-1; v_gene: TRBV9; CDR3nt: TGTGCCAGCAGCGAGGGTCTCCGGGGGCAGTTCTTC; CDR3aa: CASSEGLRGQFF
abundance: few; d_gene: NA; j_gene: TRBJ2-5; v_gene: TRBV5-6; CDR3nt: TGTGCCAGCAGCACCGTCCGGGATCAGGAGACCCAGTACTTC; CDR3aa: CASSTVRDQETQYF
abundance: few; d_gene: TRBD1; j_gene: TRBJ2-7; v_gene: TRBV13; CDR3nt: TGTGCCAGCAGCTCCCGACAGGGGGATCGGGAGCAGTACTTC; CDR3aa: CASSSRQGDREQYF
abundance: once; d_gene: TRBD1; j_gene: TRBJ1-4; v_gene: TRBV19; CDR3nt: TGTGCCAGTAGTAGACAGGGGAATGAAAAACTGTTTTTT; CDR3aa: CASSRQGNEKLFF
abundance: NA; d_gene: NA; j_gene: TRBJ1-2; v_gene: TRBV28; CDR3nt: TGTGCCAGCAGTTTATCTGACGGAGGAGGAGAGGACTATGGCTACACCTTC; CDR3aa: CASSLSDGGGEDYGYTF
abundance: NA; d_gene: TRBD2; j_gene: TRBJ2-5; v_gene: TRBV30; CDR3nt: TGTGCCTTGGGACTAGCGGAGACCCAGTACTTC; CDR3aa: CALGLAETQYF
abundance: NA; d_gene: TRBD2; j_gene: TRBJ2-3; v_gene: TRBV7-8; CDR3nt: TGTGCCAGCAGCTGGAGCGGGGGGGCTGGAGATACGCAGTATTTT; CDR3aa: CASSWSGGAGDTQYF
abundance: NA; d_gene: NA; j_gene: TRBJ2-1; v_gene: TRBV2; CDR3nt: TGTGCCAGCAGTGAATCCGAGCTAGCGCTCCCCTATGAGCAGTTCTTC; CDR3aa: CASSESELALPYEQFF
abundance: NA; d_gene: TRBD1; j_gene: TRBJ2-3; v_gene: TRBV14; CDR3nt: TGTGCCAGCAATGGACAGGGGGCCGTTACGCAGTATTTT; CDR3aa: CASNGQGAVTQYF
abundance: NA; d_gene: NA; j_gene: TRBJ1-1; v_gene: TRBV18; CDR3nt: TGTGCCAGCTCCATCGTGGACACAGCGAACACTGAAGCTTTCTTT; CDR3aa: CASSIVDTANTEAFF
abundance: NA; d_gene: TRBD1; j_gene: TRBJ1-4; v_gene: TRBV30; CDR3nt: TGTGCCTGGAATACAGGGGGAACAAAACTGTTTTTT; CDR3aa: CAWNTGGTKLFF
abundance: NA; d_gene: TRBD2; j_gene: TRBJ2-7; v_gene: TRBV11-2; CDR3nt: TGTGCCAGCAGACATCTCAAAGCGGGGGGGCCGGGGGAGCAGTACTTC; CDR3aa: CASRHLKAGGPGEQYF